This TCR beta chain was sequenced during a study of cytomegalovirus exposure and HLA in healthy donors. Study summary: Researchers previously reported finding about 110 million unique TCR beta sequences from roughly 180 million T cells.

Trimming removed 1 base from V and 6 bases from J; junction bases left unmatched: 2. Germline CDR1 and CDR2: SGHTA and FQGNSA. The CDR3 contains 15 residues. With respect to this clone: Its antigen is currently unknown.

Study outcomes and limitations: A likely sequencing artifact accounted for one observed cluster of highly shared sequence variants. Per a prior analysis, the majority of TCR beta V segments were productive roughly 87% or roughly 30% of the time. In a later analysis, a missense DCLRE1C variant was linked to TCR beta V- and J-gene trimming.

The PCR ran on 60 Vbeta and 13 Jbeta primers. This table comes from immunoSEQ multiplex PCR, and its TCRdb copy is limited to in-frame clones, with some not included. The data hold roughly 190,000 clones, with about 85% observed a single time. The J gene is TRBJ1-6, the V gene TRBV7-2; 8 bases agree with TRBD1. This TCR was recovered from a woman aged 50 to 60 in good health and CMV-seropositive. Material for sequencing was PBMCs. In DNA, the CDR3 is TGTGCCAGCAGCTTAGGGACAGGGCCTAATTCACCCCTCCACTTT. It yields the protein CASSLGTGPNSPLHF.